This TCR beta chain was sequenced for a study of blood T cells in healthy people across ages. Whole-study findings and limits: Long-lived and aged donors differed, with more naive CD4+ cells and higher diversity in the long-lived. Older age coincided with a roughly linear decline in TCR beta diversity per million T cells.

As concerns this clonotype: The antigen remains undetermined.

The germline gives CDR1 MNHEY, CDR2 SVGEGT. There are 13 residues in the CDR3. Per-sample yields of isolated PBMCs were at least 7 million. Total RNA was isolated from each sample in quantities of at least 6 micrograms. Using a J-beta primer mix together with a sample-barcoded 5' primer, a second PCR was run for roughly 6 to 12 cycles. TCRdb reprocessed the 5' RACE reads with MiXCR, giving one entry per CDR3 protein. The data hold some 710,000 distinct CDR3 sequences, with 22% observed a single time. The sample comprised blood. The chain has TRBV6-2 or TRBV6-3 and TRBJ2-5; no firm D call. The end of the DNA aligns better with TRBJ2-1, so the J call may be wrong. This TCR was recovered from a man aged 70 or older in good health. CDR3 protein: CASSYIPSDEQFF. The CDR3 DNA reads as TGTGCCAGCAGTTACATACCAAGCGATGAGCAGTTCTTC.